Listed here is a single TCR beta chain. Germline V gene data show CDR1 as MDHEN and CDR2 as SYDVKM. V dropped 2 bases and J dropped 4 bases, with 13 bases sitting between them. The CDR3 consists of 15 residues. The data were produced by immunoSEQ multiplex PCR, yet TCRdb's version contains in-frame clones alone and is incomplete. The sample lists some 120,000 clones; more than 75% were seen once. The entry originates in a study of radiation and T cells in renal cell carcinoma. The time point here: blood 2 weeks post-SBRT. Treatment noted: 15 Gy SBRT to primary tumor, nephrectomy 4 weeks later. The patient's renal cell carcinoma had clear cell pathology.

The sequence was collected from a woman in her 70s with renal cell carcinoma. V gene TRBV28 combines with J gene TRBJ2-3, with D maybe TRBD1 (8 bases). The input for sequencing was blood, taken from a patient whose treatment included radiotherapy and nephrectomy. The CDR3 sequence: CASSLQGAGADTQYF. In DNA form, the CDR3 reads TGTGCCAGCAGTTTACAGGGGGCGGGGGCAGATACGCAGTATTTT.